Each of the 22 T cell receptor beta chains below was sequenced from the same sample in a study of circulating and synovial CD4+ cells in juvenile arthritis. The repertoire was sequenced with immunoSEQ multiplex PCR; TCRdb's copy has only in-frame clones and lacks some. The table has around 32,000 clones, about 95% seen once. Material: CD4+ T cells from blood. The receptors derive from a human donor with juvenile idiopathic arthritis.

This chain links TRBV19 with TRBJ2-7; a weak D match, TRBD2 (6 bases). V was clipped by 4 bases and J by 0 bases, with 16 bases between them. CDR3 size: 16 residues. The germline CDR1 and CDR2 sequences are LNHDA and SQIVND (reference sequence). Here the CDR3 reads CASSRGLDGSSYEQYF. As DNA, the CDR3 is TGTGCCAGTAGTAGGGGACTTGACGGGAGCTCCTACGAGCAGTACTTC.

The CDR3 nucleotides read TGCGCCAGCAGCCAAGAGCCGGGACTAGCGGTTTACGAGCAGTACTTC. It translates to CASSQEPGLAVYEQYF. The V and J genes are TRBV4-1 and TRBJ2-7; 11 nucleotides line up with TRBD2. V shed 0 bases, J shed 4 bases, and the junction held 5 bases outside the gene matches. The CDR3 length is 16 residues. The germline CDR1 and CDR2 sequences are MGHRA and YSYEKL.

This clone was counted a few times. The J gene is TRBJ2-7, the V gene TRBV14; a possible D gene is TRBD2 (6 bases). Trimming pared 1 base from V and 8 bases from J, leaving 15 bases between. From germline, CDR1 is SGHDN and CDR2 FVKESK. The CDR3 sequence is 14 residues long. In DNA form, the CDR3 reads TGTGCCAGCAGCCAAGGGACGGGAGTTTACAAGCAGTACTTC. It codes for CASSQGTGVYKQYF. Variable domain in full (rest from reference TRBV14 and TRBJ2-7): EAGVTQFPSHSVIEKGQTVTLRCDPISGHDNLYWYRRVMGKEIKFLLHFVKESKQDESGMPNNRFLAERTGGTYSTLKVQPAELEDSGVYFCASSQGTGVYKQYFGPGTRLTVT.

The chain couples TRBV19 to TRBJ1-3; no clear D. Germline-derived CDR1 and CDR2 are LNHDA and SQIVND (reference sequence). This CDR3 spans 14 amino acids. V was shortened by 10 bases and J by 4 bases, with 17 bases between the two germline ends. The CDR3 region has the DNA TGTGCCACCTCGGGATTATCGGGAGGAAACACCATATATTTT. This translates into CATSGLSGGNTIYF.

This chain links TRBV11-2 with TRBJ2-6, with a weak D call TRBD2 (6 bases). Per the germline V gene, CDR1 is SGHAT and CDR2 is FQNNGV. The CDR3 has 18 residues. The ends were cut back, 3 bases at V and 0 bases at J, with 15 bases in the middle. CDR3 nucleotide sequence: TGTGCCAGCAGCTTCCCCCGGGGAGGCCGCTCTGGGGCCAACGTCCTGACTTTC. This sequence encodes CASSFPRGGRSGANVLTF.

The V gene is TRBV7-9, the J gene TRBJ2-7; 8 bases line up with TRBD2. V lost 7 bases to trimming and J lost 2 bases; unmatched junction nucleotides: 7. Germline CDR1 and CDR2: SEHNR and FQNEAQ (reference sequence). This CDR3 comprises 14 residues. The CDR3 nucleotides read TGTGCCAGCACGGAGCGGGGGCTTCCCTACGAGCAGTACTTC. The encoded protein is CASTERGLPYEQYF.

The CDR3 sequence is CSVRGSGNSYEQYF. CDR3 nucleotide sequence: TGCAGCGTGAGGGGAAGCGGGAACTCCTACGAGCAGTACTTC. V and J are TRBV29-1 and TRBJ2-7, with 7 bases that match TRBD2. V lost 6 bases, J lost 0 bases, and 8 bases stayed unmatched. In germline, CDR1 is SQVTM, CDR2 ANQGSEA. This CDR3 is 14 amino acids long.

The V and J genes are TRBV6-6 and TRBJ2-3, with TRBD1 as a possible D gene (6 bases). Trimming left V 5 bases short and J 0 bases short, with 15 bases between. The CDR3 length is 16 residues. Germline V gene sequence: CDR1 MNHNY, CDR2 SVGAGI (reference sequence). The CDR3 DNA reads as TGTGCCAGCAGTCCATCCTCCGGGACAAGCACAGATACGCAGTATTTT. It specifies CASSPSSGTSTDTQYF.

This chain joins TRBV2 and TRBJ1-2, with unresolved D. The CDR3 contains 11 residues. Germline V gene sequence: CDR1 SNHLY, CDR2 FYNNEI. Between the trimmed V and J ends, which lost 3 bases and 8 bases, there was a span of 7 bases. The CDR3 here is CASSEFLGYTF. CDR3 nucleotides: TGTGCCAGCAGTGAGTTTCTCGGCTACACCTTC.

The gene calls are TRBV9 and TRBJ2-5; 8 positions agree with TRBD2. The germline CDR1 and CDR2 sequences are SGDLS and YYNGEE. The CDR3 spans 16 residues. V lost 0 bases, J lost 0 bases, and 4 bases stayed unmatched. The CDR3 bases are TGTGCCAGCAGCGTAGGTAGCGGGACTCACCAAGAGACCCAGTACTTC. Translation: CASSVGSGTHQETQYF. Supplemented by reference TRBV9 and TRBJ2-5, the full variable domain reads DSGVTQTPKHLITATGQRVTLRCSPRSGDLSVYWYQQSLDQGLQFLIQYYNGEERAKGNILERFSAQQFPDLHSELNLSSLELGDSALYFCASSVGSGTHQETQYFGPGTRLLVL.

For the CDR3, the DNA is TGTGCCACCAGCAGCCGGGCCGGGGAGCTGTTTTTT. The encoded protein is CATSSRAGELFF. The chain combines TRBV15 with TRBJ2-2; unclear D gene. The CDR3 extends over 12 amino acids. V lost 3 bases and J 6 bases, leaving 5 bases between the germline ends. The germline V gene has CDR1 LNHNV and CDR2 YYDKDF (reference sequence).

The chain recombines TRBV10-3 with TRBJ1-3; 7 nucleotides agree with TRBD1. The CDR3 has 16 residues. Per germline, CDR1 ENHRY and CDR2 SYGVKD. V dropped 2 bases and J dropped 0; count of bases not matched to a gene: 4. The CDR3 region is CAISEGGQRSGNTIYF. The CDR3 bases are TGTGCCATCAGTGAGGGGGGACAGCGCTCTGGAAACACCATATATTTT.

This chain connects TRBV28 to TRBJ1-5; D is unresolved. V lost 6 bases to trimming and J lost 6 bases, with 21 bases between them. The germline V gene encodes CDR1 MDHEN and CDR2 SYDVKM. CDR3 length: 16 residues. The CDR3 spells CASRRSREGHGQPQHF. Here the CDR3 DNA reads TGTGCCAGCAGGAGGTCACGGGAGGGTCACGGTCAGCCCCAGCATTTT.

The chain recombines TRBV5-1 with TRBJ1-5; no firm D call. Germline CDR1 is SGHRS and CDR2 is YFSETQ. With 0 bases removed from V and 5 bases from J, the gap between germline ends came to 6 bases. CDR3 size: 13 residues. CDR3 protein: CASSLDIDQPQHF. The CDR3 DNA is TGCGCCAGCAGCTTGGATATCGATCAGCCCCAGCATTTT. Filled out from reference TRBV5-1 and TRBJ1-5, the complete variable domain reads KAGVTQTPRYLIKTRGQQVTLSCSPISGHRSVSWYQQTPGQGLQFLFEYFSETQRNKGNFPGRFSGRQFSNSRSEMNVSTLELGDSALYLCASSLDIDQPQHFGDGTRLSIL.

The chain recombines TRBV6-4 with TRBJ1-2, with TRBD1 matching over 9 bases. In germline, CDR1 is MRHNA, CDR2 SNTAGT. This CDR3 comprises 14 residues. The V segment lost 6 bases and the J segment 4 bases; nucleotides outside the gene matches: 6. The CDR3 spells CASSDKQGAYGYTF. CDR3 DNA: TGTGCCAGCAGCGACAAACAGGGGGCCTATGGCTACACCTTC.

The chain is built from TRBV5-4 and TRBJ2-7; the D gene is possibly TRBD2 (7 bases). V was cut by 5 bases and J by 0 bases, with 15 bases left in between. Germline V lookup: CDR1 SGHNT, CDR2 YYREEE (reference sequence). This CDR3 comprises 15 residues. The CDR3: CASSGGGAYSYEQYF. CDR3 nucleotide sequence: TGTGCCAGCAGTGGGGGGGGCGCGTACTCCTACGAGCAGTACTTC.

The V gene is TRBV27, the J gene TRBJ2-3; TRBD1 aligns across 8 bases. There are 14 residues in the CDR3. J lost 2 bases, V lost 5 bases, and 3 bases had no gene match. The germline V gene has CDR1 MNHEY and CDR2 SMNVEV (reference sequence). CDR3 in DNA: TGTGCCAGCAGTCCGGACAGGGCCACAGATACGCAGTATTTT. Translating gives CASSPDRATDTQYF.

This clone came up once. The chain recombines TRBV11-1 with TRBJ1-2; D call uncertain. The CDR3 consists of 13 residues. From germline, CDR1 is SGHAT and CDR2 FQDESV (reference sequence). V was pared by 7 bases and J by 8 bases, with 17 bases between. The CDR3 is CASTSKAGRGYTF. CDR3 bases: TGTGCCAGCACCTCCAAGGCAGGCCGGGGCTACACCTTC.

This chain links TRBV27 with TRBJ2-2; 10 nucleotides match TRBD2. The CDR3 consists of 15 residues. CDR1 is MNHEY and CDR2 is SMNVEV in the germline V gene (reference sequence). V dropped 7 bases and J dropped 7; count of bases not matched to a gene: 9. The CDR3 sequence: CASKTSRLAGGELFF. The DNA for the CDR3 is TGTGCCAGCAAGACATCGCGACTAGCGGGCGGGGAGCTGTTTTTT.

A single count supports this clone. The J gene is TRBJ2-6, the V gene TRBV19; D uncertain. Trimming pared 6 bases from V and 2 bases from J, leaving 8 bases between. Germline CDR1 reads LNHDA; CDR2 reads SQIVND (reference sequence). CDR3 length: 14 residues. In nucleotides, the CDR3 is TGTGCCAGTAGGGCCGTGACTGGGGCCAACGTCCTGACTTTC. As protein: CASRAVTGANVLTF.

The chain carries TRBV4-1 and TRBJ2-7; TRBD1 might be the D (6 bases). CDR3 length: 14 amino acids. V was clipped by 1 base and J by 0 bases, with 7 bases between them. CDR1 and CDR2 (germline): MGHRA, YSYEKL. Here the CDR3 reads CASSQAQGSYEQYF. The CDR3 nucleotides read TGCGCCAGCAGCCAAGCACAGGGCTCCTACGAGCAGTACTTC.

The J gene is TRBJ1-5, the V gene TRBV7-9, with 7 bases matching TRBD1. V dropped 0 bases and J dropped 0; count of bases not matched to a gene: 5. The CDR3 is made up of 17 amino acids. Germline V CDR1 and CDR2: SEHNR, FQNEAQ (reference sequence). CDR3 loop: CASSLAVTGHSNQPQHF. Written as DNA, the CDR3 is TGTGCCAGCAGCTTAGCGGTGACAGGGCATAGCAATCAGCCCCAGCATTTT. The whole variable domain, filled in from reference TRBV7-9 and TRBJ1-5, reads DTGVSQNPRHKITKRGQNVTFRCDPISEHNRLYWYRQTLGQGPEFLTYFQNEAQLEKSRLLSDRFSAERPKGSFSTLEIQRTEQGDSAMYLCASSLAVTGHSNQPQHFGDGTRLSIL.